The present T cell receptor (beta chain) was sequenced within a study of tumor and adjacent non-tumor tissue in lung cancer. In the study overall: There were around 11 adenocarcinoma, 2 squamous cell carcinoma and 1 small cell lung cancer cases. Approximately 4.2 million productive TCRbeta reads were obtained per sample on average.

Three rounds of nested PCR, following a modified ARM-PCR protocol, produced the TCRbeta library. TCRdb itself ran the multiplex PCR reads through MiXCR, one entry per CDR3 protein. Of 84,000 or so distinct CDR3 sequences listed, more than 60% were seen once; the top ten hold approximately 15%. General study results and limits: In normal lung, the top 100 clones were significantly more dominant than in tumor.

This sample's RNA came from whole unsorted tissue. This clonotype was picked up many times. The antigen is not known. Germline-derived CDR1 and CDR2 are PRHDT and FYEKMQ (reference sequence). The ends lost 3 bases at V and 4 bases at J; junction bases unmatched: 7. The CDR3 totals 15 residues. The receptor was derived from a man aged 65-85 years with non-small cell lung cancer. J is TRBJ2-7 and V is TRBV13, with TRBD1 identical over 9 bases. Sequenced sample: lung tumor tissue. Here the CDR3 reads CASSFRDREGYEQYF. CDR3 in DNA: TGTGCCAGCAGCTTCCGGGACAGGGAAGGATACGAGCAGTACTTC.